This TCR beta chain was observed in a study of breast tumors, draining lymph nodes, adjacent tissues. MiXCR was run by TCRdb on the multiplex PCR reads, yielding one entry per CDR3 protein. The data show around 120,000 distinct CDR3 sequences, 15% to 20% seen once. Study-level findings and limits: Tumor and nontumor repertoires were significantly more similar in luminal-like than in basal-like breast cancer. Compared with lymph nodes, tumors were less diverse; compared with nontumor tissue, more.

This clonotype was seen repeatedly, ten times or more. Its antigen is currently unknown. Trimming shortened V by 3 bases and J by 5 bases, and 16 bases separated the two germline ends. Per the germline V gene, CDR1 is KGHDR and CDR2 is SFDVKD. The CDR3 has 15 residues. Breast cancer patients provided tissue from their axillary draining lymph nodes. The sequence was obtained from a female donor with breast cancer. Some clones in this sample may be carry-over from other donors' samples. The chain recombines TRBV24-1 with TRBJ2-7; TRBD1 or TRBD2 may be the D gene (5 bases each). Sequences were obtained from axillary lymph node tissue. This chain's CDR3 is CATSDTGQARDEQYF. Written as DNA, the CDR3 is TGTGCCACCAGTGATACGGGGCAGGCCAGAGACGAGCAGTACTTC.